The 9 T cell receptor beta chains below were found in one sample sequenced in a study of blood T cell repertoires in COVID-19. Data came from immunoSEQ multiplex PCR; TCRdb stores just in-frame clones and leaves some out. This table holds about 150,000 clones, roughly four fifths found once. The specimen sequenced was peripheral blood. Receptors were obtained from a human donor with acute or convalescent COVID-19. The donor label of this sample is uncertain.

The chain recombines TRBV30 with TRBJ1-2; 10 positions match TRBD1. Germline CDR1 reads GTSNPN; CDR2 reads SVGIG (reference sequence). The CDR3 contains 14 residues. Trimming removed 5 bases from V and 4 bases from J; junction bases left unmatched: 7. CDR3 bases: TGTGCCTGGGTCGGGACAGGGGTCGGCTATGGCTACACCTTC. This encodes CAWVGTGVGYGYTF.

This clone was seen only once. The gene calls are TRBV7-9 and TRBJ2-5, with 9 bases that match TRBD1. The CDR3 is made up of 14 amino acids. Germline assignment: CDR1 SEHNR and CDR2 FQNEAQ (reference sequence). Trimming took 5 bases from V and 5 from J; bases not matched to a gene: 6. The CDR3 coding sequence is TGTGCCAGCAGCCCGGGACAGGGTCATGAGACCCAGTACTTC. This translates into CASSPGQGHETQYF.

In DNA, the CDR3 is TGTGCCAGTAGTATCGACAGAAAGAACACTGAAGCTTTCTTT. It is translated as CASSIDRKNTEAFF. J is TRBJ1-1 and V is TRBV19; possible D gene TRBD1, 5 bases. Germline assignment: CDR1 LNHDA and CDR2 SQIVND (reference sequence). The length of the CDR3 is 14 residues. V lost 3 bases to trimming and J lost 1 base, with 9 bases between them.

The chain employs TRBV19 and TRBJ2-7, with 8 bases identical to TRBD1. V gave up 4 bases and J gave up 2 bases; unmatched junction bases: 4. The germline gives CDR1 LNHDA, CDR2 SQIVND (reference sequence). The CDR3 extends over 14 amino acids. CDR3: CASSTSTGAYEQYF. The CDR3 nucleotides are TGTGCCAGTAGTACCTCGACAGGGGCCTACGAGCAGTACTTC.

The chain recombines TRBV7-9 with TRBJ2-3; TRBD2 might be the D (5 bases). Germline V gene sequence: CDR1 SEHNR, CDR2 FQNEAQ (reference sequence). Trimming left V 5 bases short and J 5 bases short, with 20 bases between. This CDR3 contains 16 residues. Here the CDR3 DNA reads TGTGCCAGCAGCCATTTTCGGACTCTAGCACAAGATACGCAGTATTTT. Its translation: CASSHFRTLAQDTQYF.

The chain is built from TRBV5-4 and TRBJ2-7; 12 bases match TRBD1. After removal of 0 bases from V and 0 bases from J, the junction contained 7 bases not matched to a gene. The CDR3 loop spans 18 amino acids. Germline lookup yields CDR1 SGHNT and CDR2 YYREEE (reference sequence). CDR3 bases: TGTGCCAGCAGCTTGGCATTGGGACAGGGGGCGAGCTCCTACGAGCAGTACTTC. Encoded protein: CASSLALGQGASSYEQYF.

This chain links TRBV10-3 with TRBJ1-1, with 8 bases fitting TRBD1. V lost 3 bases, J lost 10 bases, and 4 bases stayed unmatched. The germline V gene encodes CDR1 ENHRY and CDR2 SYGVKD. This CDR3 is built from 12 residues. The CDR3 DNA follows: TGTGCCATCAGTGATCCTGGACAGGGAGCTTTCTTT. This gives the protein CAISDPGQGAFF.

The V call is TRBV27, the J call TRBJ2-3, with TRBD1 matching 9 bases. Per germline, CDR1 MNHEY and CDR2 SMNVEV (reference sequence). V lost 1 base, J lost 6 bases, and 5 bases stayed unmatched. The CDR3 sequence is 15 residues long. In DNA form, the CDR3 reads TGTGCCAGCAGTTTATGGGGACAGGGCATGGATACGCAGTATTTT. Its translation: CASSLWGQGMDTQYF.

V is TRBV30 and J is TRBJ2-2; 12 bases are a match to TRBD1. Germline assignment: CDR1 GTSNPN and CDR2 SVGIG (reference sequence). The CDR3 totals 16 residues. The J segment lost 7 bases and the V segment lost 1 base, leaving 7 bases of the junction unmatched. The CDR3 sequence: CAWSARGQGAHGELFF. The CDR3 DNA sequence: TGTGCCTGGAGTGCCAGGGGACAGGGGGCTCACGGGGAGCTGTTTTTT.